The 27 T cell receptor beta chains given below trace back to one sample, sequenced in a study of blood T cell repertoires in COVID-19. Here immunoSEQ multiplex PCR was the method, and the copy in TCRdb shows in-frame clones only, minus some. The top ten clones hold 5% of a sample with roughly 270,000 clones, roughly 80% of them seen once. Sequenced material: PBMCs or T cells enriched from blood (not recorded which). These receptors were taken from a man aged 40-50 years who had been exposed to COVID-19.

This clone was counted only a few times. The chain has TRBV4-1 and TRBJ1-1; the D gene is possibly TRBD1 (6 bases). The CDR3 sequence is 16 residues long. CDR1 is MGHRA and CDR2 is YSYEKL in the germline V gene. The V and J ends lost 1 base and 0 bases respectively, with 12 bases between them. CDR3 region: CASSQVRQALNTEAFF. The CDR3 DNA sequence: TGCGCCAGCAGCCAAGTCCGACAGGCCCTGAACACTGAAGCTTTCTTT.

V and J are TRBV6-5 and TRBJ2-5; 7 positions match TRBD1. The CDR3 loop spans 13 amino acids. The V gene's germline CDR1 is MNHEY and CDR2 SVGAGI. The junction had 4 bases not matched to a gene; V was cut back by 5 bases and J by 4 bases. CDR3 in DNA: TGTGCCAGCAGTCAGGGGGACGTAGAGACCCAGTACTTC. This sequence encodes CASSQGDVETQYF.

This clone was seen at least ten times. The chain joins TRBV6-4 to TRBJ2-3; 10 bases are shared with TRBD2. Germline CDR1 MRHNA, CDR2 SNTAGT. V shed 3 bases and J 4 bases; nucleotides not matched to a gene: 4. This CDR3 is built from 15 residues. Here the CDR3 DNA reads TGTGCCAGCAGTGATTCAGCGGGAGGGCCAGATACGCAGTATTTT. It is translated as CASSDSAGGPDTQYF.

This clone was seen a single time. The rearrangement uses TRBV7-8 and TRBJ2-2, with a possible D match to TRBD2 (5 bases). Per the germline V gene, CDR1 is SGHVS and CDR2 is FQNEAQ. The germline V and J ends were trimmed by 5 bases and 2 bases, with 12 bases remaining between them. The CDR3 is 15 amino acids. The chain's CDR3 is CASSPAAFNTGELFF. The CDR3 nucleotides read TGTGCCAGCAGCCCAGCGGCGTTTAACACCGGGGAGCTGTTTTTT.

The V call is TRBV18, the J call TRBJ2-7; 9 bases line up with TRBD2. Germline V CDR1 and CDR2: KGHSH, LQKENI. This CDR3 comprises 13 residues. V lost 5 bases, J lost 4 bases, and 3 bases stayed unmatched. CDR3 DNA sequence: TGTGCCAGCTCATTGACTAGCGGTTACGAGCAGTACTTC. It yields the protein CASSLTSGYEQYF.

The V and J genes are TRBV7-3 and TRBJ2-2; 7 bases agree with TRBD2. V shed 2 bases and J 0 bases; nucleotides not matched to a gene: 3. Germline V CDR1 and CDR2: SGHTA, FQGTGA. The CDR3 loop spans 16 amino acids. CDR3: CASSLYRGANTGELFF. The CDR3, as DNA: TGTGCCAGCAGCTTATATCGGGGGGCGAACACCGGGGAGCTGTTTTTT.

This chain connects TRBV27 to TRBJ2-4, with a weak D call TRBD1 (7 bases). Germline CDR1 reads MNHEY; CDR2 reads SMNVEV (reference sequence). V lost 5 bases, J lost 7 bases, and 15 bases lay in between. CDR3 length equals 14 residues. The CDR3 coding sequence is TGTGCCAGCAGTCGACAGGGCGCGGGGAACATTCAGTACTTC. It codes for CASSRQGAGNIQYF.

This chain uses TRBV19 with TRBJ1-1, with 7 bases fitting TRBD1. CDR1 and CDR2 from the germline V gene are LNHDA and SQIVND (reference sequence). CDR3 length: 16 residues. Losses at the gene ends were 6 bases for V and 0 bases for J; bases not matched to a gene: 10. The CDR3 DNA reads as TGTGCCAGTAGGTCCCGACAGGGAAGGGTGAACACTGAAGCTTTCTTT. It specifies CASRSRQGRVNTEAFF.

This clone has only a few counts. CDR3 protein: CASYPQGISYGYTF. The CDR3 nucleotides read TGTGCCAGCTACCCCCAGGGGATCAGCTATGGCTACACCTTC. V usage is TRBV21-1 and J usage is TRBJ1-2; the D call in the table, TRBD1, was not verified against the DNA. TRBV21-1 is a listed pseudogene. The CDR3 consists of 14 residues.

The V gene is TRBV30, the J gene TRBJ1-5, with D perhaps matching TRBD1 (5 bases). The CDR3 runs 14 residues. Deletions cut 5 bases from V and 5 bases from J, with 16 bases between. CDR1 GTSNPN and CDR2 SVGIG come from the germline V gene (reference sequence). CDR3 sequence (DNA): TGTGCCTGGGCCTCTGCGGGGCTGGATCAGCCCCAGCATTTT. Translated: CAWASAGLDQPQHF.

The rearrangement links TRBV7-9 to TRBJ1-2; D remains ambiguous. V lost 1 base, J lost 4 bases, and 13 bases lay in between. The CDR3 is 15 residues long. CDR1 SEHNR and CDR2 FQNEAQ come from the germline V gene (reference sequence). In nucleotides, the CDR3 is TGTGCCAGCAGCTTAGGTGGCCGGAGCCTCTATGGCTACACCTTC. It specifies CASSLGGRSLYGYTF.

This rearrangement joins TRBV7-8 to TRBJ2-1; TRBD2 is a possible D gene (6 bases). V was clipped by 0 bases and J by 10 bases, with 10 bases between them. CDR1 and CDR2 (germline): SGHVS, FQNEAQ. The CDR3 covers 13 residues. CDR3 bases: TGTGCCAGCAGCTTAGCGAACGGGAGAGAGCAGTTCTTC. This encodes CASSLANGREQFF.

The V call is TRBV7-2, the J call TRBJ2-7; unclear D gene. The CDR3 is made up of 14 amino acids. V lost 5 bases and J lost 5, with 16 bases in between. Germline lookup yields CDR1 SGHTA and CDR2 FQGNSA. The CDR3 bases are TGTGCCAGCAGCCCGGGTCCCCGATCCCACGAGCAGTACTTC. It specifies CASSPGPRSHEQYF.

The chain combines TRBV13 with TRBJ2-2, with 7 bases aligning to TRBD2. Trimming took 5 bases from V and 0 from J; bases not matched to a gene: 3. Germline V CDR1 and CDR2: PRHDT, FYEKMQ (reference sequence). The CDR3 runs to 15 residues. CDR3 protein: CASSTGLTNTGELFF. DNA of the CDR3: TGTGCCAGCAGCACGGGACTAACGAACACCGGGGAGCTGTTTTTT.

The rearrangement joins TRBV3-1 (or the pseudogene TRBV3-2) to TRBJ1-1, with 11 bases that match TRBD1. The CDR3 loop spans 14 amino acids. J was trimmed by 5 bases and V by 11 bases; bases with no gene match: 10. The germline CDR1 and CDR2 sequences are LGHDT and YNNKEL (reference sequence). The DNA for the CDR3 is TGTGCCTCAAGGAGGGACAGGGGGTGGACTGAAGCTTTCTTT. This gives the protein CASRRDRGWTEAFF.

V and J are TRBV19 and TRBJ2-3, with D possibly TRBD2 on 5 matching bases. V lost 5 bases and J 4 bases, leaving 19 bases between the germline ends. The germline V gene has CDR1 LNHDA and CDR2 SQIVND (reference sequence). The CDR3 is made up of 16 amino acids. CDR3 DNA: TGTGCCAGTAGTCCGGGGAGTGGGAGTGTCGCAGATACGCAGTATTTT. Its protein product is CASSPGSGSVADTQYF. The variable domain in full, with the rest retrieved from reference TRBV19 and TRBJ2-3, is DGGITQSPKYLFRKEGQNVTLSCEQNLNHDAMYWYRQDPGQGLRLIYYSQIVNDFQKGDIAEGYSVSREKKESFPLTVTSAQKNPTAFYLCASSPGSGSVADTQYFGPGTRLTVL.

Here the CDR3 DNA reads TGTGCCACCAGTGACCCTACAAACCTCAGGGACAATGAGCAGTTCTTC. Its protein is CATSDPTNLRDNEQFF. The chain carries TRBV24-1 and TRBJ2-1; tentative D call: TRBD1 (5 bases). This CDR3 comprises 16 residues. Looked up from germline, CDR1 is KGHDR and CDR2 is SFDVKD. The V end lost 4 bases, the J end lost 5 bases, and 17 bases lay between the germline ends.

The chain uses TRBV19 and TRBJ2-1, with 10 nucleotides matching TRBD2. Germline CDR1 and CDR2: LNHDA and SQIVND (reference sequence). V shed 7 bases and J 5 bases; nucleotides not matched to a gene: 17. The CDR3 consists of 18 residues. The CDR3 DNA reads TGTGCCAGTACCCCATACTCCCTCGGAGCGGGAGGGAACAATGAGCAGTTCTTC. Protein sequence: CASTPYSLGAGGNNEQFF.

The CDR3 protein is CASSPAGTGNSGANVLTF. CDR3 bases: TGTGCCAGCTCACCCGCCGGGACAGGGAACTCTGGGGCCAACGTCCTGACTTTC. The rearrangement links TRBV18 to TRBJ2-6, with TRBD1 matching over 9 bases. CDR3 size: 18 residues. Germline V gene data show CDR1 as KGHSH and CDR2 as LQKENI. V dropped 3 bases and J dropped 0; count of bases not matched to a gene: 6. Based on the CDR3 plus reference TRBV18 and TRBJ2-6, the full variable domain is NAGVMQNPRHLVRRRGQEARLRCSPMKGHSHVYWYRQLPEEGLKFMVYLQKENIIDESGMPKERFSAEFPKEGPSILRIQQVVRGDSAAYFCASSPAGTGNSGANVLTFGAGSRLTVL.

This clone was detected only once. The chain combines TRBV2 with TRBJ1-6; D is possibly TRBD1 (6 bases). This CDR3 comprises 19 residues. V dropped 7 bases and J dropped 7 bases, with 29 bases sitting between them. Germline-derived CDR1 and CDR2 are SNHLY and FYNNEI. The CDR3 loop is CASTPTPQGLGYPNSPLHF. CDR3 bases: TGTGCCAGCACCCCGACTCCCCAGGGGTTGGGATACCCAAATTCACCCCTCCACTTT.

In this sample, this clone turned up once. The chain employs TRBV25-1 and TRBJ2-1; D is possibly TRBD2 (6 bases). Germline CDR1 is MGHDK and CDR2 is SYGVNS. V was trimmed by 8 bases and J by 8 bases, leaving 13 bases between them. CDR3 length equals 12 residues. CDR3 region: CASALRGDEQFF. CDR3 bases: TGTGCCAGCGCCTTGCGGGGCGATGAGCAGTTCTTC.

This chain joins TRBV7-9 and TRBJ2-7; TRBD1 might be the D (7 bases). Germline V gene data show CDR1 as SEHNR and CDR2 as FQNEAQ (reference sequence). The V gene lost 5 bases and the J gene lost 3 bases, with 14 bases spanning the gap. The CDR3 contains 14 residues. CDR3 DNA sequence: TGTGCCAGCAGCCCAAACAGGGGACTCTACGAGCAGTACTTC. This translates into CASSPNRGLYEQYF.

The rearrangement joins TRBV19 to TRBJ1-1, with D hard to call. The CDR3 has 11 residues. CDR1 and CDR2 (germline): LNHDA, SQIVND (reference sequence). Trimming removed 7 bases at V and 10 bases at J, with 13 bases between. The CDR3 loop is CASTYERGAFF. In DNA form, the CDR3 reads TGTGCCAGTACTTACGAACGAGGAGCTTTCTTT.

The V call is TRBV19, the J call TRBJ1-2; D call uncertain. V was cut by 7 bases and J by 4 bases, with 10 bases left in between. The CDR3 length is 12 residues. Germline loops: CDR1 LNHDA, CDR2 SQIVND (reference sequence). The DNA of the CDR3 is TGTGCCAGTAACCCCAACTCCTATGGCTACACCTTC. Encoded protein: CASNPNSYGYTF.

This clone was seen many times. This chain joins TRBV9 and TRBJ1-6; weak D call: TRBD1 (5 bases). Germline V lookup: CDR1 SGDLS, CDR2 YYNGEE. Trimming shortened V by 1 base and J by 7 bases, and 9 bases separated the two germline ends. This CDR3 region has 14 residues. DNA of the CDR3: TGTGCCAGCAGCGTAAGGGAGGGGAATTCACCCCTCCACTTT. Amino acids: CASSVREGNSPLHF.

This chain links TRBV2 with TRBJ2-1; D is perhaps TRBD1 (5 bases). Germline CDR1 SNHLY, CDR2 FYNNEI. With 4 bases removed from V and 0 bases from J, the gap between germline ends came to 10 bases. The CDR3 length is 15 residues. The CDR3 DNA reads TGTGCCAGCAGTGGGGGCAGCAGCTCCTACAATGAGCAGTTCTTC. Its translation: CASSGGSSSYNEQFF.

The chain recombines TRBV11-2 with TRBJ2-7; perhaps TRBD2 as D (5 bases). Trimming took off 1 base at V and 2 bases at J, with 9 bases between the two ends. This CDR3 has 14 amino acids. Germline V gives CDR1 SGHAT, CDR2 FQNNGV. The CDR3 loop is CASSLVRGTYEQYF. Here the CDR3 DNA reads TGTGCCAGCAGCTTAGTTCGAGGGACCTACGAGCAGTACTTC.